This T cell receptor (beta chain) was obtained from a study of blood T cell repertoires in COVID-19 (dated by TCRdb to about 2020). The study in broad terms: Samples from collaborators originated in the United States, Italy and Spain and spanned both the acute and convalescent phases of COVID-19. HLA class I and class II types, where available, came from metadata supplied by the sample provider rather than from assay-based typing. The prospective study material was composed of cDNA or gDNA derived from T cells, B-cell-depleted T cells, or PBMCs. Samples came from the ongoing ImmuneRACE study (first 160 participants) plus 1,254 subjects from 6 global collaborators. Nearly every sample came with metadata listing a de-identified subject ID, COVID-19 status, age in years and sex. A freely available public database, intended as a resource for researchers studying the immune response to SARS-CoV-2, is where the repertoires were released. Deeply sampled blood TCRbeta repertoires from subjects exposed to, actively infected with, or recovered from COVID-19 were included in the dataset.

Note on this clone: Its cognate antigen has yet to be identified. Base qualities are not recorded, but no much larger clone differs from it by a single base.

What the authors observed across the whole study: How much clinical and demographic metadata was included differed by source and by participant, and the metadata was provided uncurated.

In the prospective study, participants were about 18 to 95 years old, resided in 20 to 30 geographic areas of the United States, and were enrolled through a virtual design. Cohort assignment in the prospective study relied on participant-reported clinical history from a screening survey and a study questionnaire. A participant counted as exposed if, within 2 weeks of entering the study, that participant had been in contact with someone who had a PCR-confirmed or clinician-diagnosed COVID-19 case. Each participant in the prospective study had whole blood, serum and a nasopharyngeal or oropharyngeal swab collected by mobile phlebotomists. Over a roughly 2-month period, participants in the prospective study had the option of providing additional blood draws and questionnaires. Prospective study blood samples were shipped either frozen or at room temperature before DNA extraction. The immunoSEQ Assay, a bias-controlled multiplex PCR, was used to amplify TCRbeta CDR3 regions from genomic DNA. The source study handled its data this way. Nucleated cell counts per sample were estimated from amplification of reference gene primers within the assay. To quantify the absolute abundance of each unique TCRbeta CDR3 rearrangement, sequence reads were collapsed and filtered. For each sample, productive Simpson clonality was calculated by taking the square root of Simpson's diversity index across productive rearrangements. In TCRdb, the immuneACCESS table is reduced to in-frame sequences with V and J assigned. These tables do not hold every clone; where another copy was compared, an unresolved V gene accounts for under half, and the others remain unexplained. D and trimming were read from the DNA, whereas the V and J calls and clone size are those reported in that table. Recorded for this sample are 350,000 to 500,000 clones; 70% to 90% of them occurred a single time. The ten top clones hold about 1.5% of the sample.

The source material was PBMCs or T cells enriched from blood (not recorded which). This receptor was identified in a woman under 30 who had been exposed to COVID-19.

The sequence in DNA is TGTGCCACCAGCAGAGTTGGGTCAGGTGCTTCGTACGAGCAGTACTTC. The encoded protein is CATSRVGSGASYEQYF. The chain is encoded by TRBV15 joined to TRBJ2-7; no D gene call is confident. From the cysteine through the phenylalanine, the CDR3 covers 16 amino acids. The entry retains the CDR3 DNA only, 48 bases that are in frame from base 1. From the germline V gene (reference sequence), CDR1 is LNHNV and CDR2 is YYDKDF. V is pared back by 1 base and J by 4 bases, with 17 bases lying between the germline termini.